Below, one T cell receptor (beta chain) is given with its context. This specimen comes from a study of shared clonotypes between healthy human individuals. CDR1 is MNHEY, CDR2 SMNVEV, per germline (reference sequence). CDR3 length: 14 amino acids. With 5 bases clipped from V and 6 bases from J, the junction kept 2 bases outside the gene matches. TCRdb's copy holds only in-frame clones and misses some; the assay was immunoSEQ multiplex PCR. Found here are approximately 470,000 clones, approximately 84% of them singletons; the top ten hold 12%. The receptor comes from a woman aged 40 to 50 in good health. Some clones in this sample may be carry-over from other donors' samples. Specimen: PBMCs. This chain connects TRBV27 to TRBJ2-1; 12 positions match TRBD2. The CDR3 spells CASSLAGGPNEQFF. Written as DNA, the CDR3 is TGTGCCAGCAGTCTAGCGGGAGGGCCCAATGAGCAGTTCTTC.